Following are 27 T cell receptor beta chains from one sample sequenced in a study of control samples from healthy donors and cancer patients. Assay: immunoSEQ multiplex PCR; the TCRdb copy retains only in-frame clones and omits some. The profile covers about 250,000 clones, with 82% appearing a single time and about 14% taken by the ten largest. Sequenced input: PBMCs. The receptors stem from a woman aged 60-70 years with lung cancer.

The chain has TRBV7-9 and TRBJ1-1; possible D gene TRBD1, 5 bases. Deletions cut 4 bases from V and 0 bases from J, with 12 bases between. Germline-derived CDR1 and CDR2 are SEHNR and FQNEAQ (reference sequence). The CDR3 extends over 15 amino acids. The CDR3 nucleotides are TGTGCCAGCAGCTACGACCGGGACTTGAACACTGAAGCTTTCTTT. Protein sequence: CASSYDRDLNTEAFF.

The J gene is TRBJ1-2, the V gene TRBV6-5; unclear D gene. The CDR3 consists of 13 residues. Per germline, CDR1 MNHEY and CDR2 SVGAGI. Trimming took 7 bases from V and 3 from J, leaving 12 bases between them. For the CDR3, the DNA is TGTGCCAGCACCTTGAGGGTTGACTATGGCTACACCTTC. This codes for CASTLRVDYGYTF.

A few counts support this clone. The chain carries TRBV5-4 and TRBJ2-7; TRBD1 agrees at 7 bases. V gave up 0 bases and J gave up 4 bases; unmatched junction bases: 7. This CDR3 region has 15 residues. Germline-derived CDR1 and CDR2 are SGHNT and YYREEE (reference sequence). The CDR3 region is CASSLAVTGNYEQYF. The CDR3 DNA reads TGTGCCAGCAGCTTGGCCGTGACAGGGAATTACGAGCAGTACTTC.

CDR3 DNA: TGCAGTGCTAGTACAGGGCGGACTGAAGCTTTCTTT. Translation gives CSASTGRTEAFF. V and J are TRBV20-1 and TRBJ1-1; D possibly corresponds to TRBD1 (6 bases). This CDR3 has 12 amino acids. V was pared by 3 bases and J by 5 bases, with 10 bases between. CDR1 DFQATT and CDR2 SNEGSKA come from the germline V gene (reference sequence).

The chain has TRBV6-2 or TRBV6-3 and TRBJ2-3, with D possibly TRBD2 on 6 matching bases. Germline V gene sequence: CDR1 MNHEY, CDR2 SVGEGT. Trimming shortened V by 2 bases and J by 4 bases, and 16 bases separated the two germline ends. The CDR3 length is 16 residues. CDR3: CASSYGGAGTADTQYF. CDR3 nucleotide sequence: TGTGCCAGCAGTTACGGAGGGGCGGGAACGGCAGATACGCAGTATTTT.

To note about this clone: The CDR3 carries no conserved terminal phenylalanine or tryptophan, so it likely arises from a read error. It is unclear where the CDR3 begins or ends on the DNA, so no DNA is shown, and the CDR3 is as TCRdb lists it. The sample has other DNA sequences that encode this CDR3 too. The chain links TRBV3-1 (or the pseudogene TRBV3-2) to TRBJ1-6; TRBD1, the table's D call, was not compared with the DNA. From germline, CDR1 is LGHDT and CDR2 YNNKEL (reference sequence). The CDR3 is 13 residues long, ends included. The CDR3 sequence is CASGLFSDRGRSS.

V and J are TRBV28 and TRBJ1-1; D possibly corresponds to TRBD1 (5 bases). Trimming cost V 3 bases and J 1 base, with 12 bases left between them. The germline V gene has CDR1 MDHEN and CDR2 SYDVKM. This CDR3 comprises 15 residues. This chain's CDR3 is CASSLAGPPNTEAFF. CDR3 nucleotide sequence: TGTGCCAGCAGTTTGGCGGGGCCTCCGAACACTGAAGCTTTCTTT.

This rearrangement joins TRBV5-1 to TRBJ2-2; D is possibly TRBD2 (7 bases). This CDR3 has 18 residues. CDR1 SGHRS and CDR2 YFSETQ come from the germline V gene. The ends were cut back, 0 bases at V and 1 base at J, with 16 bases in the middle. The CDR3 bases are TGCGCCAGCAGCTTGGCCGGGGGGCCAGTTAAGAACACCGGGGAGCTGTTTTTT. Protein: CASSLAGGPVKNTGELFF.

This clone was recorded only once. The J gene is TRBJ2-7, the V gene TRBV5-1; D possibly corresponds to TRBD2 (5 bases). This CDR3 is 14 amino acids long. Trimming removed 5 bases at V and 2 bases at J, with 14 bases between. Germline lookup yields CDR1 SGHRS and CDR2 YFSETQ. This CDR3 is CASRFSDRPYEQYF. In nucleotides, the CDR3 is TGCGCCAGCAGATTTAGCGACCGACCCTACGAGCAGTACTTC.

This clone was seen more than once but under ten times. The chain is built from TRBV29-1 and TRBJ2-5; tentatively, D is TRBD1 (5 bases). CDR3 size: 12 residues. Germline V gene lookup returns CDR1 SQVTM and CDR2 ANQGSEA. Trimming stripped 3 bases from V and 2 bases from J, with 7 bases between. CDR3 coding DNA: TGCAGCGTTGAGTCAGGGCAAGAGACCCAGTACTTC. Protein product: CSVESGQETQYF.

For the CDR3, the DNA is TGTGCCATCACCCCCAGGACAGGGGGCTATGGCTACACCTTC. This translates into CAITPRTGGYGYTF. The chain is built from TRBV10-3 and TRBJ1-2, with 10 positions matching TRBD1. Germline V CDR1 and CDR2: ENHRY, SYGVKD. The CDR3 totals 14 residues. Trimming removed 7 bases from V and 4 bases from J; junction bases left unmatched: 6.

The rearrangement uses TRBV15 and TRBJ2-1; D may be TRBD1 (5 bases). Germline V lookup: CDR1 LNHNV, CDR2 YYDKDF (reference sequence). Trimming pared 4 bases from V and 5 bases from J, leaving 9 bases between. This CDR3 has 13 residues. In DNA, the CDR3 is TGTGCCACCAGCAAAGGGGCCAACAATGAGCAGTTCTTC. This encodes CATSKGANNEQFF.

The rearrangement joins TRBV28 to TRBJ1-2; D might be TRBD1 (6 bases). The V end was cut by 3 bases, the J end by 4 bases, with 15 bases between. CDR1 MDHEN and CDR2 SYDVKM come from the germline V gene. The CDR3 extends over 15 amino acids. For the CDR3, the DNA is TGTGCCAGCAGTTTCGGCGGCACAGGGACCTATGGCTACACCTTC. This encodes CASSFGGTGTYGYTF.

The chain joins TRBV6-2 or TRBV6-3 to TRBJ1-5, with 8 bases identical to TRBD1. V trimming: 4 bases; J trimming: 5 bases; junction bases outside the gene matches: 10. Germline CDR1 and CDR2: MNHEY and SVGEGT. CDR3 size: 16 residues. CDR3 region: CASSSVLGTGYQPQHF. The CDR3 DNA sequence: TGTGCCAGCAGTTCTGTCCTCGGGACAGGATATCAGCCCCAGCATTTT.

This clone was observed a single time. DNA of the CDR3: TGTGCCAGCGGGTATAAGGAAGAGACCCAGTACTTC. Its translation: CASGYKEETQYF. The chain uses TRBV2 and TRBJ2-5; D is undetermined. Germline CDR1 and CDR2: SNHLY and FYNNEI. Trimming took 8 bases from V and 3 from J, leaving 10 bases between them. The CDR3 is made up of 12 amino acids.

The chain couples TRBV29-1 to TRBJ1-5; a weak D match, TRBD1 (5 bases). Trimming cost V 7 bases and J 5 bases, with 30 bases left between them. The CDR3 sequence is 18 residues long. Germline V gene sequence: CDR1 SQVTM, CDR2 ANQGSEA. CDR3 region: CSALGGILLFGGDQPQHF. CDR3 sequence (DNA): TGCAGCGCATTGGGTGGAATTCTTCTCTTTGGGGGGGATCAGCCCCAGCATTTT.

The chain uses TRBV5-4 and TRBJ1-1; no clear D gene. Trimming shortened V by 0 bases and J by 1 base, and 7 bases separated the two germline ends. CDR1 is SGHNT and CDR2 is YYREEE in the germline V gene (reference sequence). The CDR3 loop spans 14 amino acids. The CDR3 loop is CASSLGWANTEAFF. For the CDR3, the DNA is TGTGCCAGCAGCTTGGGGTGGGCGAACACTGAAGCTTTCTTT. The entire variable domain, with the rest obtained from reference TRBV5-4 and TRBJ1-1, is as follows: ETGVTQSPTHLIKTRGQQVTLRCSSQSGHNTVSWYQQALGQGPQFIFQYYREEENGRGNFPPRFSGLQFPNYSSELNVNALELDDSALYLCASSLGWANTEAFFGQGTRLTVV.

In this sample, this clone turned up a few times. V gene TRBV5-1 combines with J gene TRBJ1-1; D unclear. From germline, CDR1 is SGHRS and CDR2 YFSETQ. The CDR3 is 14 amino acids. V was pared by 0 bases and J by 0 bases, with 6 bases between. CDR3 nucleotide sequence: TGCGCCAGCAGCTTGGCAGAAGTGAACACTGAAGCTTTCTTT. Protein product: CASSLAEVNTEAFF.

The chain combines TRBV14 with TRBJ1-1; no clear D. This CDR3 is 13 amino acids long. From germline, CDR1 is SGHDN and CDR2 FVKESK. Trimming left V 1 base short and J 3 bases short, with 6 bases between. CDR3 in DNA: TGTGCCAGCAGCCAAGGGACGGACACTGAAGCTTTCTTT. Translating it yields CASSQGTDTEAFF.

The genes are TRBV30 and TRBJ2-5, with a weak D call TRBD2 (6 bases). The CDR3 length is 14 residues. CDR1 and CDR2 (germline): GTSNPN, SVGIG (reference sequence). V was shortened by 0 bases and J by 6 bases, with 14 bases between the two germline ends. The CDR3 region is CAWSVGGGSKTQYF. CDR3 nucleotide sequence: TGTGCCTGGAGTGTAGGAGGAGGGAGCAAGACCCAGTACTTC.

Only one count was recorded for this clone. The chain is built from TRBV27 and TRBJ1-3; TRBD1 aligns across 7 bases. The CDR3 loop spans 14 amino acids. The germline V gene has CDR1 MNHEY and CDR2 SMNVEV (reference sequence). V gave up 2 bases and J gave up 4 bases; unmatched junction bases: 2. CDR3 sequence reads: CASSLTGAGNTIYF. In DNA form, the CDR3 reads TGTGCCAGCAGTTTAACAGGGGCCGGAAACACCATATATTTT.

The chain employs TRBV7-8 and TRBJ2-2; 8 nucleotides line up with TRBD2. CDR1 is SGHVS and CDR2 is FQNEAQ in the germline V gene. This CDR3 region has 16 residues. Trimming removed 5 bases from V and 5 bases from J; junction bases left unmatched: 10. The chain's CDR3 is CASSPMWGGGTGELFF. The CDR3, as DNA: TGTGCCAGCAGCCCCATGTGGGGCGGGGGGACCGGGGAGCTGTTTTTT.

The chain employs TRBV5-1 and TRBJ2-2; 7 nucleotides line up with TRBD1. V was pared by 2 bases and J by 1 base, with 2 bases of the junction left unmatched. In germline, CDR1 is SGHRS, CDR2 YFSETQ. CDR3 length: 15 amino acids. CDR3 bases: TGCGCCAGCAGCTTTGGACAGGAGAACACCGGGGAGCTGTTTTTT. This gives the protein CASSFGQENTGELFF.

V gene TRBV28 combines with J gene TRBJ1-4, with 9 positions matching TRBD1. Trimming cost V 5 bases and J 10 bases; bases outside gene matches: 11. The CDR3 loop spans 15 amino acids. Germline CDR1 is MDHEN and CDR2 is SYDVKM. The CDR3 loop is CASSPRTGASGKLFF. The CDR3 DNA reads TGTGCCAGCAGTCCCCGGACAGGGGCCTCGGGAAAACTGTTTTTT.

The gene calls are TRBV10-1 and TRBJ2-3; perhaps TRBD2 as D (6 bases). This CDR3 spans 15 amino acids. The germline CDR1 and CDR2 sequences are WNHNN and SYGVQD (reference sequence). V was clipped by 2 bases and J by 4 bases, with 13 bases between them. The CDR3 DNA is TGCGCCAGCAGTGAGAATTTGTGGGGGGCAGATACGCAGTATTTT. It translates to CASSENLWGADTQYF.

Only a few counts were recorded for this clone. V and J are TRBV3-1 (or the pseudogene TRBV3-2) and TRBJ1-3, with TRBD1 as a possible D gene (6 bases). The CDR3 consists of 14 residues. The V end lost 3 bases, the J end lost 3 bases, and 9 bases lay between the germline ends. Germline V gene data show CDR1 as LGHDT and CDR2 as YNNKEL (reference sequence). The DNA for the CDR3 is TGTGCCAGCAGCCACGGACAGCTTGGAAACACCATATATTTT. Translation gives CASSHGQLGNTIYF.

This clone was seen a single time. This chain connects TRBV5-1 to TRBJ2-7; weak D call: TRBD1 (6 bases). The CDR3 sequence is 13 residues long. Germline assignment: CDR1 SGHRS and CDR2 YFSETQ. V was trimmed by 4 bases and J by 7 bases, leaving 15 bases between them. The CDR3 nucleotides read TGCGCCAGCAGCCTCAGGACAGCCGGGGAGCAGTACTTC. This gives the protein CASSLRTAGEQYF.